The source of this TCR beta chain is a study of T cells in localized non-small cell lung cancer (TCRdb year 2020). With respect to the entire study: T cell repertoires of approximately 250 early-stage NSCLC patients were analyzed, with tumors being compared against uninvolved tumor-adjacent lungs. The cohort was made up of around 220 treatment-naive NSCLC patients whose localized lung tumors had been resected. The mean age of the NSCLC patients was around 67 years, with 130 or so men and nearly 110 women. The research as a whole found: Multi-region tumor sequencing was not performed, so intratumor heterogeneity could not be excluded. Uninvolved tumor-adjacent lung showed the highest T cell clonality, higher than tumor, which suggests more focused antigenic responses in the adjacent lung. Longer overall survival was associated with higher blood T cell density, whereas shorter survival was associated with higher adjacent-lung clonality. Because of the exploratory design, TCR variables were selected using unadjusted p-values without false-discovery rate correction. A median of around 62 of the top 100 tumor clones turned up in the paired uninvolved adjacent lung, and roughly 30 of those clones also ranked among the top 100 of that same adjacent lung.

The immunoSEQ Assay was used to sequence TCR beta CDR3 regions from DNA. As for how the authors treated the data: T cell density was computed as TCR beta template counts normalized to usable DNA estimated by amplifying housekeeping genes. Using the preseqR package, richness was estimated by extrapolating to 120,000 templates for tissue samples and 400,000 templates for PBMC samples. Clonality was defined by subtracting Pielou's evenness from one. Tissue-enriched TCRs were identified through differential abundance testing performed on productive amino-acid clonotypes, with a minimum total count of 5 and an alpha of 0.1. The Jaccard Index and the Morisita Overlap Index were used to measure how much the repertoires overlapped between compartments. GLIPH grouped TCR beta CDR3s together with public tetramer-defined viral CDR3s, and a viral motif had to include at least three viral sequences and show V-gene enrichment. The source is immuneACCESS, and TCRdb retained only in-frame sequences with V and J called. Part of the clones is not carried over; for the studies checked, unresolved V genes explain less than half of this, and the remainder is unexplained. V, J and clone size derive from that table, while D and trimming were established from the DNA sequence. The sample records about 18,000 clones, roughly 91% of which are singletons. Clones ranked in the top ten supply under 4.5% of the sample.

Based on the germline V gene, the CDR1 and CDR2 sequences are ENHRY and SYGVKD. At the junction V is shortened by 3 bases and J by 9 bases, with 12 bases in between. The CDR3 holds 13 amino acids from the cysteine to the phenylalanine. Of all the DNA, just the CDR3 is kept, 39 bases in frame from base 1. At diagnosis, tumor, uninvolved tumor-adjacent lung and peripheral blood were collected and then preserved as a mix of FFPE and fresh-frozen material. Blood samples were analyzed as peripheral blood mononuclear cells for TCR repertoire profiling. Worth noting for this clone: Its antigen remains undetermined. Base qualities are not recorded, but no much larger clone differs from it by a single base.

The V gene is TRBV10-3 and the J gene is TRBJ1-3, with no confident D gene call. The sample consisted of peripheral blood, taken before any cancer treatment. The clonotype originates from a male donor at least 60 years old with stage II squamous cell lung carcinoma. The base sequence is TGTGCCATCAGTGATTCTCCCCCGATCACCATATATTTT. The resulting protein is CAISDSPPITIYF.